These 26 T cell receptor beta chains originate from one sample sequenced in a study of regulatory T cells in long-lasting Graves disease. Time point given: persistent/refractory GD, antithyroid drugs over 5 years with positive TRAb. The TCR library was made from RNA that had been extracted from PBMCs in TRIzol. Researchers made TCR beta libraries by using iRepertoire HTBI primers and running Arm-PCR on CDR3 regions. TCRdb redid the calling of the multiplex PCR reads with MiXCR, one entry per CDR3 protein. The sample includes approximately 380,000 distinct CDR3 sequences, about 20% of them seen just once. The sample here was peripheral blood mononuclear cells (PBMCs), taken when the disease was refractory, from a patient treated with antithyroid drugs. Receptors were obtained from a female donor with Graves disease.

This clonotype has ten or more counts. The chain joins TRBV2 to TRBJ2-7, with 11 bases that match TRBD2. From germline, CDR1 is SNHLY and CDR2 FYNNEI. Trimming at V came to 5 bases and at J to 2 bases, leaving 5 bases not matched to a gene. The CDR3 consists of 15 residues. The chain's CDR3 is CASSPLAGVTYEQYF. DNA for the CDR3: TGTGCCAGCAGTCCACTAGCGGGAGTAACCTACGAGCAGTACTTC.

The sample holds many counts of this clonotype. This chain connects TRBV6-1 to TRBJ2-5, with D uncertain. The V gene's germline CDR1 is MNHNS and CDR2 SASEGT. The V and J ends lost 1 base and 1 base respectively, with 4 bases between them. There are 13 residues in the CDR3. CDR3 sequence (DNA): TGTGCCAGCAGTGAAGGTTTCCAAGAGACCCAGTACTTC. Translating it yields CASSEGFQETQYF.

This clonotype has a count of ten or more. This chain joins TRBV5-1 and TRBJ1-2, with D maybe TRBD1 (5 bases). CDR1 and CDR2 from the germline V gene are SGHRS and YFSETQ. V was clipped by 0 bases and J by 3 bases, with 9 bases between them. CDR3 length: 14 amino acids. CDR3 sequence (DNA): TGCGCCAGCAGCTTGGAGGGGACGGACTATGGCTACACCTTC. Protein sequence: CASSLEGTDYGYTF.

This clonotype was detected a few times. The CDR3 bases are TGTGCCAGCACTACCTTCGACAGGGGGCCGGGAAACACCATATATTTT. It yields the protein CASTTFDRGPGNTIYF. The rearrangement uses TRBV27 and TRBJ1-3; 10 positions agree with TRBD1. CDR1 and CDR2 (germline): MNHEY, SMNVEV (reference sequence). The CDR3 consists of 16 residues. V shed 7 bases, J shed 4 bases, and the junction held 10 bases outside the gene matches.

V usage is TRBV3-1 and J usage is TRBJ2-7; 8 bases agree with TRBD2. The J segment lost 2 bases and the V segment lost 1 base, leaving 7 bases of the junction unmatched. Germline values: CDR1 LGHDT, CDR2 YNNKEL (reference sequence). This CDR3 is built from 16 residues. Here the CDR3 DNA reads TGTGCCAGCAGCCAAGGTCGCGCGGGGGGCACCTACGAGCAGTACTTC. Its protein product is CASSQGRAGGTYEQYF.

This clonotype was recorded a few times. The V gene is TRBV30, the J gene TRBJ1-1; 8 bases are shared with TRBD1. With V trimmed by 4 bases and J by 4 bases, 5 bases remained unmatched. This CDR3 is 13 amino acids long. Germline CDR1 and CDR2: GTSNPN and SVGIG (reference sequence). DNA of the CDR3: TGTGCCTGGACGACAGGGGTGGGCACTGAAGCTTTCTTT. Protein sequence: CAWTTGVGTEAFF. The whole variable domain, filled in from reference TRBV30 and TRBJ1-1, reads SQTIHQWPATLVQPVGSPLSLECTVEGTSNPNLYWYRQAAGRGLQLLFYSVGIGQISSEVPQNLSASRPQDRQFILSSKKLLLSDSGFYLCAWTTGVGTEAFFGQGTRLTVV.

This clonotype was picked up a small number of times. The V gene is TRBV11-2, the J gene TRBJ2-1; D not certain. The CDR3 loop spans 14 amino acids. Trimming took 5 bases from V and 0 from J, leaving 8 bases between them. Germline values: CDR1 SGHAT, CDR2 FQNNGV. The CDR3 region is CASSRGFSYNEQFF. The CDR3 DNA is TGTGCCAGCAGCCGCGGATTCTCCTACAATGAGCAGTTCTTC.

The V gene is TRBV18, the J gene TRBJ2-2, with a tentative D call TRBD2 (6 bases). Germline loops: CDR1 KGHSH, CDR2 LQKENI. V lost 4 bases to trimming and J lost 3 bases, with 12 bases between them. The CDR3 extends over 15 amino acids. This CDR3 reads CASSRLEADTGELFF. CDR3 DNA: TGTGCCAGCTCACGACTAGAAGCCGACACCGGGGAGCTGTTTTTT.

This clonotype was seen at least ten times. This chain uses TRBV7-2 with TRBJ2-5, with TRBD2 identical over 7 bases. Germline values: CDR1 SGHTA, CDR2 FQGNSA. The CDR3 is 15 residues long. The junction had 8 bases not matched to a gene; V was cut back by 7 bases and J by 0 bases. The chain's CDR3 is CASNKAGSNQETQYF. In DNA, the CDR3 is TGTGCCAGCAACAAAGCGGGATCGAACCAAGAGACCCAGTACTTC. Using reference TRBV7-2 and TRBJ2-5 for the parts outside the CDR3, the full variable domain is GAGVSQSPSNKVTEKGKDVELRCDPISGHTALYWYRQSLGQGLEFLIYFQGNSAPDKSGLPSDRFSAERTGGSVSTLTIQRTQQEDSAVYLCASNKAGSNQETQYFGPGTRLLVL.

Only a few counts were recorded for this clonotype. The chain has TRBV10-1 and TRBJ2-7; D could derive from TRBD1 or TRBD2 (5 bases each). This CDR3 region has 16 residues. The germline CDR1 and CDR2 sequences are WNHNN and SYGVQD (reference sequence). Trimming removed 1 base from V and 2 bases from J, with 15 bases in between. The CDR3 sequence: CASSEYPLGEPYEQYF. In DNA, the CDR3 is TGCGCCAGCAGTGAGTATCCACTAGGGGAACCCTACGAGCAGTACTTC.

In this sample, this clonotype turned up many times. The CDR3 nucleotides are TGTGCCAGCGGGGGGACAGGTCACTCTGGGGCCAACGTCCTGACTTTC. Amino acids: CASGGTGHSGANVLTF. The chain recombines TRBV12-3 or TRBV12-4 with TRBJ2-6, with 8 nucleotides matching TRBD1. The V gene end was trimmed by 8 bases and the J gene end by 0 bases; junction bases not matched to a gene: 6. The CDR3 spans 16 residues.

Details on this clonotype: Possible read error: a much larger clone is one base away. The chain links TRBV30 to TRBJ2-7, with D hard to call. From germline, CDR1 is GTSNPN and CDR2 SVGIG (reference sequence). This CDR3 is 15 amino acids long. CDR3 residues: CAWSSGLWVPYEQHF. CDR3 sequence (DNA): TGTGCCTGGAGTTCCGGTCTTTGGGTTCCCTACGAGCAGCACTTC. The full variable domain, in which reference TRBV30 and TRBJ2-7 provide the parts outside the CDR3, is SQTIHQWPATLVQPVGSPLSLECTVEGTSNPNLYWYRQAAGRGLQLLFYSVGIGQISSEVPQNLSASRPQDRQFILSSKKLLLSDSGFYLCAWSSGLWVPYEQHFGPGTRLTVT.

This clonotype showed up many times. The chain combines TRBV28 with TRBJ1-5; 9 bases fit TRBD1. Germline V CDR1 and CDR2: MDHEN, SYDVKM. Trimming cost V 5 bases and J 5 bases; bases outside gene matches: 4. The CDR3 runs to 14 residues. Here the CDR3 reads CASSMTGGYQPQHF. The CDR3 DNA reads TGTGCCAGCAGTATGACAGGGGGTTATCAGCCCCAGCATTTT.

The V call is TRBV12-3 or TRBV12-4, the J call TRBJ2-1; 9 nucleotides line up with TRBD1. V trimming: 4 bases; J trimming: 5 bases; junction bases outside the gene matches: 9. CDR3 size: 16 residues. The CDR3 loop is CASSSITGDRDNEQFF. CDR3 bases: TGTGCCAGCAGTTCCATAACCGGGGACAGGGACAATGAGCAGTTCTTC.

The chain recombines TRBV27 with TRBJ2-7, with TRBD2 matching 7 bases. The germline V gene encodes CDR1 MNHEY and CDR2 SMNVEV (reference sequence). The CDR3 has 17 amino acids. V was pared by 2 bases and J by 2 bases, with 12 bases of the junction left unmatched. In DNA form, the CDR3 reads TGTGCCAGCAGTTTAAAGAGGCTAGCGGCAACTCCCTACGAGCAGTACTTC. Protein sequence: CASSLKRLAATPYEQYF.

The chain's CDR3 is CASSLRRTSGDTDTQYF. DNA of the CDR3: TGTGCCAGCAGCTTAAGAAGAACTAGCGGGGACACAGATACGCAGTATTTT. J is TRBJ2-3 and V is TRBV11-2; TRBD2 agrees at 10 bases. V trimming: 2 bases; J trimming: 2 bases; junction bases outside the gene matches: 7. This CDR3 has 17 amino acids. In germline, CDR1 is SGHAT, CDR2 FQNNGV.

As for this clonotype: Its ends do not fully match the called genes, so a read error is possible. The chain is built from TRBV7-9 and TRBJ1-4; 7 positions match TRBD1. Germline V lookup: CDR1 SEHNR, CDR2 FQNEAQ (reference sequence). The CDR3 runs to 15 residues. In nucleotides, the CDR3 is TGTGCCAGCAGCCTAGCGGGACAGACTAATGAAAAACTGTTTTTT. Encoded protein: CASSLAGQTNEKLFF. Full variable domain (outside the CDR3, taken from reference TRBV7-9 and TRBJ1-4): DTGVSQNPRHKITKRGQNVTFRCDPISEHNRLYWYRQTLGQGPEFLTYFQNEAQLEKSRLLSDRFSAERPKGSFSTLEIQRTEQGDSAMYLCASSLAGQTNEKLFFGSGTQLSVL.

V usage is TRBV5-1 and J usage is TRBJ2-7, with TRBD2 matching 13 bases. There are 16 residues in the CDR3. Trimming removed 4 bases from V and 2 bases from J; junction bases left unmatched: 6. CDR1 and CDR2 (germline): SGHRS, YFSETQ. Here the CDR3 reads CASSDRGLAGAYEQYF. The CDR3 DNA is TGCGCCAGCAGCGATAGAGGACTAGCGGGAGCCTACGAGCAGTACTTC.

The chain links TRBV4-3 to TRBJ2-7, with D unresolved. The CDR3 sequence is 15 residues long. The germline V gene has CDR1 LGHNA and CDR2 YSLEER. Trimming cost V 0 bases and J 2 bases, with 11 bases left between them. In nucleotides, the CDR3 is TGCGCCAGCAGCCAAGAAAGGGTCGCCACCTACGAGCAGTACTTC. It yields the protein CASSQERVATYEQYF.

This clonotype has ten or more counts. The chain is built from TRBV7-2 and TRBJ2-7; 9 bases agree with TRBD2. After removal of 6 bases from V and 6 bases from J, the junction contained 9 bases not matched to a gene. CDR1 SGHTA and CDR2 FQGNSA come from the germline V gene. The CDR3 consists of 14 residues. The CDR3 loop reads CASSIYGREGEQYF. CDR3 sequence (DNA): TGTGCCAGCAGTATCTACGGGCGGGAGGGCGAGCAGTACTTC.

The chain is built from TRBV20-1 and TRBJ2-2; D uncertain. V lost 0 bases to trimming and J lost 1 base, with 18 bases between them. Germline values: CDR1 DFQATT, CDR2 SNEGSKA (reference sequence). The CDR3 length is 18 residues. For the CDR3, the DNA is TGCAGTGCTAGAGATTTTATTCAGCCCATCGGGAACACCGGGGAGCTGTTTTTT. It encodes CSARDFIQPIGNTGELFF.

The sample holds a few counts of this clonotype. The chain uses TRBV7-9 and TRBJ1-3, with TRBD1 as a possible D gene (6 bases). V gave up 4 bases and J gave up 0 bases, with 13 bases separating them. Per the germline V gene, CDR1 is SEHNR and CDR2 is FQNEAQ (reference sequence). The length of the CDR3 is 16 residues. The CDR3 nucleotides read TGTGCCAGCAGCTCCGGGGGGGGCCACTCTGGAAACACCATATATTTT. This gives the protein CASSSGGGHSGNTIYF.

The genes are TRBV5-1 and TRBJ2-7, with D unclear. The V and J ends lost 0 bases and 6 bases respectively, with 7 bases between them. The V gene's germline CDR1 is SGHRS and CDR2 YFSETQ. The CDR3 consists of 12 residues. The CDR3 loop is CASSLGATEQYF. The CDR3 region has the DNA TGCGCCAGCAGCTTGGGGGCAACCGAGCAGTACTTC.

The chain uses TRBV12-3 or TRBV12-4 and TRBJ2-2, with 7 bases that match TRBD1. This CDR3 region has 15 residues. The J segment lost 6 bases and the V segment lost 2 bases, leaving 6 bases of the junction unmatched. The CDR3 protein is CASSLTPQGAGELFF. CDR3 sequence (DNA): TGTGCCAGCAGTTTAACCCCCCAGGGGGCCGGGGAGCTGTTTTTT.

In this sample, this clonotype turned up a few times. This chain joins TRBV12-3 or TRBV12-4 and TRBJ2-1; the D is unclear. The CDR3 has 14 amino acids. V lost 7 bases, J lost 9 bases, and 19 bases lay in between. The CDR3 DNA reads TGTGCCAGCACCCCATTACAGTGGCCGGCTGAGCAGTTCTTC. Translating it yields CASTPLQWPAEQFF.

There are many counts of this clonotype. The rearrangement joins TRBV11-2 to TRBJ2-2; 7 bases are shared with TRBD1. Germline V gene lookup returns CDR1 SGHAT and CDR2 FQNNGV. The CDR3 runs 16 residues. V shed 3 bases, J shed 6 bases, and the junction held 10 bases outside the gene matches. CDR3 bases: TGTGCCAGCAGCTTTTTCTACAGGGGTCGTGCCGGGGAGCTGTTTTTT. It encodes CASSFFYRGRAGELFF.